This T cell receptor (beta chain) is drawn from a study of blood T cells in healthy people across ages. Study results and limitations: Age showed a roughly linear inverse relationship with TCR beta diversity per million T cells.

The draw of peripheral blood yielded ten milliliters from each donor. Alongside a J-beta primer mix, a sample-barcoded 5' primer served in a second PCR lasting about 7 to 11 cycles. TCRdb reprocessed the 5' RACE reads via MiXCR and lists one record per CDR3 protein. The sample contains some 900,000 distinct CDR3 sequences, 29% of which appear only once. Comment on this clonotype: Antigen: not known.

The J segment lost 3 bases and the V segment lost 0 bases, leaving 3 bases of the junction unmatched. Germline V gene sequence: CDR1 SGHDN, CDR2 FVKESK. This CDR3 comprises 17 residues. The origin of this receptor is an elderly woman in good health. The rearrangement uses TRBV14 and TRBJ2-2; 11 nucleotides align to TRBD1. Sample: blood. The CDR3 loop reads CASSQERTGGYTGELFF. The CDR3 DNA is TGTGCCAGCAGCCAAGAGAGGACAGGGGGCTACACCGGGGAGCTGTTTTTT.